This TCR beta chain was captured by sequencing in a study of a mutant IDH1 vaccine in newly diagnosed glioma. Study-wide background: Patients were given eight vaccinations, scheduled in weeks 1, 3, 5, 7, 11, 15, 19 and 23. Most patients had received both radiotherapy and temozolomide, the prior options being radiotherapy, temozolomide, or both. Study observations and caveats: Seemingly, pseudoprogression had no relation to changes in the top peripheral T cell clonotypes.

V lost 5 bases, J lost 1 base, and 3 bases stayed unmatched. The germline gives CDR1 SEHNR, CDR2 FQNEAQ (reference sequence). This CDR3 contains 15 residues. As regards this clone: Its antigen is not known.

Method: immunoSEQ multiplex PCR; TCRdb's copy keeps in-frame clones and lacks some. Among approximately 60,000 clones listed, 85% to 90% were seen once. Time point reported: week 23, last vaccination. Mutant IDH1 20-mer peptide, at 300 ug, made up each vaccine dose, with topical imiquimod. This TCR came from a man aged 35 to 55 with glioma. The sequencing here drew on PBMCs, taken from a glioma patient whose treatment included an IDH1 peptide vaccine. The chain has TRBV7-9 and TRBJ1-1, with 11 bases that match TRBD1. In DNA, the CDR3 is TGTGCCAGCAGCGTCGGACAGGGGGCGAACACTGAAGCTTTCTTT. It is translated as CASSVGQGANTEAFF.